Shown below are 26 T cell receptor beta chains from a single sample sequenced in a study of CD8 T cells in ankylosing spondylitis. Via MiXCR, TCRdb re-called the 5' RACE reads, giving one row per CDR3 protein. The sample holds some 840,000 distinct CDR3 sequences; around 11% are singletons and the top ten take approximately 0.51%. Regarding the study as a whole: The study identified a TCR beta motif of under ten highly homologous variants that appeared characteristic of ankylosing spondylitis blood.

These receptors are not linked to any known antigen. The sequenced material came from blood, either unsorted or a sorted T cell fraction (not recorded which). These receptors were taken from a male donor with ankylosing spondylitis.

There are a few counts of this clonotype. DNA for the CDR3: TGCGCCAGCAGCTTTCATCGGACAGGGTTAAGTGCCTACACCTTC. As protein: CASSFHRTGLSAYTF. The gene calls are TRBV4-3 and TRBJ1-2; TRBD1 matches 8 bases. The CDR3 covers 15 residues. CDR1 LGHNA and CDR2 YSLEER come from the germline V gene. V shed 5 bases, J shed 10 bases, and the junction held 15 bases outside the gene matches.

The V call is TRBV28, the J call TRBJ2-3; tentative D call: TRBD1 (5 bases). The germline V gene encodes CDR1 MDHEN and CDR2 SYDVKM. Trimming pared 8 bases from V and 0 bases from J, leaving 9 bases between. This CDR3 is built from 13 residues. CDR3 in amino acids: CASGRVSTDTQYF. CDR3 nucleotide sequence: TGTGCCAGCGGCAGGGTCAGCACAGATACGCAGTATTTT.

The sample holds a few counts of this clonotype. This rearrangement joins TRBV10-3 to TRBJ2-1; tentative D call: TRBD2 (6 bases). Germline lookup yields CDR1 ENHRY and CDR2 SYGVKD. V was clipped by 3 bases and J by 6 bases, with 6 bases between them. The length of the CDR3 is 12 residues. The CDR3 spells CAISDGGNEQFF. CDR3 in DNA: TGTGCCATCAGTGACGGGGGCAATGAGCAGTTCTTC.

The chain employs TRBV20-1 and TRBJ1-1; 8 positions agree with TRBD1. Germline CDR1 is DFQATT and CDR2 is SNEGSKA (reference sequence). There are 14 residues in the CDR3. V gave up 6 bases and J gave up 5 bases; unmatched junction bases: 11. CDR3 amino acids: CSASRDRGWTEAFF. CDR3 nucleotides: TGCAGTGCCTCTCGAGACAGGGGATGGACTGAAGCTTTCTTT.

The chain couples TRBV20-1 to TRBJ1-6, with 9 bases that match TRBD1. Per germline, CDR1 DFQATT and CDR2 SNEGSKA (reference sequence). V was pared by 5 bases and J by 6 bases, with 8 bases of the junction left unmatched. This CDR3 spans 15 amino acids. In DNA form, the CDR3 reads TGCAGTGCTCGGAACAGGGGGCTTGGTAATTCACCCCTCCACTTT. Translating gives CSARNRGLGNSPLHF.

V is TRBV28 and J is TRBJ2-7; 7 nucleotides match TRBD2. After removal of 1 base from V and 5 bases from J, the junction contained 11 bases not matched to a gene. The CDR3 extends over 16 amino acids. Germline CDR1 MDHEN, CDR2 SYDVKM. The CDR3 bases are TGTGCCAGCAGTTTATTGGGCGGGGGACCCCCCCACGAGCAGTACTTC. It encodes CASSLLGGGPPHEQYF. Based on the CDR3 plus reference TRBV28 and TRBJ2-7, the full variable domain is DVKVTQSSRYLVKRTGEKVFLECVQDMDHENMFWYRQDPGLGLRLIYFSYDVKMKEKGDIPEGYSVSREKKERFSLILESASTNQTSMYLCASSLLGGGPPHEQYFGPGTRLTVT.

In this sample, this clonotype turned up a few times. This chain uses TRBV20-1 with TRBJ2-3, with D maybe TRBD1 (5 bases). The CDR3 is 15 amino acids. V lost 7 bases to trimming and J lost 4 bases, with 21 bases between them. Germline CDR1 is DFQATT and CDR2 is SNEGSKA (reference sequence). CDR3 sequence (DNA): TGCAGTGTCCCAAGGGGATCGGACATCGCAGATACGCAGTATTTT. Its protein is CSVPRGSDIADTQYF.

There are a few counts of this clonotype. This chain's CDR3 is CASSFSRQSYEQYF. Written as DNA, the CDR3 is TGTGCCAGCAGCTTCTCCCGACAGTCCTACGAGCAGTACTTC. J is TRBJ2-7 and V is TRBV7-2; maybe TRBD1 (5 bases). Germline CDR1 and CDR2: SGHTA and FQGNSA. With 3 bases removed from V and 1 base from J, the gap between germline ends came to 10 bases. CDR3 length: 14 amino acids.

The V and J genes are TRBV4-1 and TRBJ2-1; D is undetermined. V lost 1 base to trimming and J lost 6 bases, with 7 bases between them. Germline V gives CDR1 MGHRA, CDR2 YSYEKL. CDR3 length: 13 residues. CDR3 amino acids: CASSQGIANEQFF. The CDR3 nucleotides are TGCGCCAGCAGCCAAGGAATAGCCAATGAGCAGTTCTTC.

This clonotype has a handful of counts. V and J are TRBV28 and TRBJ2-5, with D unresolved. Trimming shortened V by 6 bases and J by 2 bases, and 13 bases separated the two germline ends. The CDR3 covers 14 residues. Looked up from germline, CDR1 is MDHEN and CDR2 is SYDVKM. CDR3 amino acids: CASRSYYIQETQYF. The CDR3 DNA is TGTGCCAGCAGAAGTTACTACATACAAGAGACCCAGTACTTC.

In regard to this clonotype: One end of the junction fails to match germline, which may point to a read error. V usage is TRBV6-6 and J usage is TRBJ1-2; no firm D call. CDR1 and CDR2 (germline): MNHNY, SVGAGI (reference sequence). The CDR3 is made up of 12 amino acids. CDR3 region: CPSSYPDYGYTF. CDR3 nucleotides: TGTCCCAGCAGTTACCCGGACTATGGCTACACCTTC.

This chain connects TRBV10-3 to TRBJ1-1; no clear D gene. The V gene's germline CDR1 is ENHRY and CDR2 SYGVKD. This CDR3 region has 14 residues. V was cut by 6 bases and J by 0 bases, with 11 bases left in between. CDR3 DNA sequence: TGTGCCATCAGGGGCGAACTGATGAACACTGAAGCTTTCTTT. It yields the protein CAIRGELMNTEAFF.

In its sample, this clonotype was seen many times. This chain connects TRBV4-2 to TRBJ1-3, with no clear D. V was clipped by 0 bases and J by 6 bases, with 9 bases between them. There are 14 residues in the CDR3. CDR1 and CDR2 (germline): LGHNA, YNFKEQ. The CDR3 sequence is CASSQEPGVNTIYF. In DNA, the CDR3 is TGTGCCAGCAGCCAAGAGCCGGGAGTAAACACCATATATTTT.

The chain combines TRBV5-1 with TRBJ2-3, with TRBD1 matching 11 bases. After removal of 4 bases from V and 6 bases from J, the junction contained 7 bases not matched to a gene. CDR1 is SGHRS, CDR2 YFSETQ, per germline. The CDR3 contains 15 residues. CDR3 residues: CASSLEDRGLDTQYF. DNA of the CDR3: TGCGCCAGCAGCCTTGAGGACAGGGGGCTCGATACGCAGTATTTT.

The genes are TRBV20-1 and TRBJ1-4, with no clear D. In germline, CDR1 is DFQATT, CDR2 SNEGSKA (reference sequence). Trimming took off 3 bases at V and 4 bases at J, with 12 bases between the two ends. The CDR3 loop spans 14 amino acids. Here the CDR3 DNA reads TGCAGTGCTAGTAATGGTGGGAGTAATGAAAAACTGTTTTTT. It yields the protein CSASNGGSNEKLFF.

The sample holds a few counts of this clonotype. J is TRBJ2-2 and V is TRBV12-5; 8 positions agree with TRBD1. Germline CDR1 reads LGHNT; CDR2 reads FRNRAP. Trimming at V came to 5 bases and at J to 2 bases, leaving 4 bases not matched to a gene. The CDR3 extends over 15 amino acids. CDR3 bases: TGTGCTAGTGGTCGGGACAGGACCAACACCGGGGAGCTGTTTTTT. Translation: CASGRDRTNTGELFF.

The chain is built from TRBV20-1 and TRBJ2-7; 11 nucleotides align to TRBD2. CDR1 and CDR2 from the germline V gene are DFQATT and SNEGSKA (reference sequence). The CDR3 sequence is 14 residues long. Trimming took 5 bases from V and 2 from J; bases not matched to a gene: 5. DNA of the CDR3: TGCAGTGCTCTACTAGCGGGAGTAGCCTACGAGCAGTACTTC. Protein sequence: CSALLAGVAYEQYF.

This clonotype was seen only a few times. V and J are TRBV7-2 and TRBJ1-2, with 7 positions matching TRBD1. The CDR3 spans 14 residues. Germline V lookup: CDR1 SGHTA, CDR2 FQGNSA. The trim removed 0 bases at V and 7 bases at J, leaving 5 bases unmatched. In DNA, the CDR3 is TGTGCCAGCAGCTTAGCTGGGCAGGGGGTTGGCTACACCTTC. Its protein is CASSLAGQGVGYTF.

This clonotype has only a few counts. This rearrangement joins TRBV30 to TRBJ2-2; 14 bases map to TRBD2. CDR3 size: 16 residues. Germline lookup yields CDR1 GTSNPN and CDR2 SVGIG (reference sequence). The trim removed 3 bases at V and 3 bases at J, leaving 3 bases unmatched. The CDR3 loop reads CAWSRTSGRYTGELFF. The CDR3 DNA sequence: TGTGCCTGGAGCCGGACTAGCGGGAGGTACACCGGGGAGCTGTTTTTT.

This clonotype came up a few times. The chain combines TRBV20-1 with TRBJ1-2; D gene ambiguous. The CDR3 has 16 residues. V was trimmed by 0 bases and J by 3 bases, leaving 17 bases between them. Germline values: CDR1 DFQATT, CDR2 SNEGSKA (reference sequence). The CDR3 sequence: CSARDSKIGLDYGYTF. The CDR3 region has the DNA TGCAGTGCTAGAGATTCGAAAATAGGGCTCGACTATGGCTACACCTTC.

This clonotype was observed a few times. This rearrangement joins TRBV18 to TRBJ2-3, with 10 bases aligning to TRBD2. The germline V gene encodes CDR1 KGHSH and CDR2 LQKENI. The trim removed 0 bases at V and 2 bases at J, leaving 5 bases unmatched. CDR3 size: 17 residues. The CDR3 protein is CASSPPLLAGNTDTQYF. CDR3 coding DNA: TGTGCCAGCTCACCACCGTTACTAGCGGGGAACACAGATACGCAGTATTTT.

V and J are TRBV10-3 and TRBJ2-3; D is possibly TRBD2 (6 bases). V was shortened by 0 bases and J by 4 bases, with 23 bases between the two germline ends. Germline CDR1 reads ENHRY; CDR2 reads SYGVKD. CDR3 size: 19 residues. CDR3: CAISESTHGRGALADTQYF. CDR3 sequence (DNA): TGTGCCATCAGTGAGTCGACTCACGGACGCGGGGCGTTAGCAGATACGCAGTATTTT.

This clonotype occurred a few times. This chain joins TRBV28 and TRBJ2-7, with D possibly being TRBD1 or TRBD2 (5 bases each). Per the germline V gene, CDR1 is MDHEN and CDR2 is SYDVKM. The CDR3 runs to 11 residues. The V end was cut by 3 bases, the J end by 9 bases, with 9 bases between. This chain's CDR3 is CASSLGVWQYF. For the CDR3, the DNA is TGTGCCAGCAGTTTGGGGGTATGGCAGTACTTC. Full variable domain (outside the CDR3, taken from reference TRBV28 and TRBJ2-7): DVKVTQSSRYLVKRTGEKVFLECVQDMDHENMFWYRQDPGLGLRLIYFSYDVKMKEKGDIPEGYSVSREKKERFSLILESASTNQTSMYLCASSLGVWQYFGPGTRLTVT.

J is TRBJ2-5 and V is TRBV10-3; possible D gene TRBD1, 6 bases. The germline V gene has CDR1 ENHRY and CDR2 SYGVKD. The CDR3 sequence is 15 residues long. V shed 4 bases and J shed 7 bases, with 19 bases lying between them. The DNA for the CDR3 is TGTGCCATCAGTGGGACAGACCCAAATCTAGGGACCCAGTACTTC. It encodes CAISGTDPNLGTQYF.

This clonotype was seen only a few times. The chain links TRBV5-1 to TRBJ2-3; D perhaps matches TRBD2 (5 bases). The germline gives CDR1 SGHRS, CDR2 YFSETQ. Trimming shortened V by 4 bases and J by 0 bases, and 18 bases separated the two germline ends. This CDR3 contains 17 residues. In DNA form, the CDR3 reads TGCGCCAGCAGCAGCGGTCAGCCGAGGACTAGCACAGATACGCAGTATTTT. It yields the protein CASSSGQPRTSTDTQYF. Drawing the rest from reference TRBV5-1 and TRBJ2-3, the complete variable domain is KAGVTQTPRYLIKTRGQQVTLSCSPISGHRSVSWYQQTPGQGLQFLFEYFSETQRNKGNFPGRFSGRQFSNSRSEMNVSTLELGDSALYLCASSSGQPRTSTDTQYFGPGTRLTVL.

This clonotype occurred many times. This chain joins TRBV29-1 and TRBJ2-2, with unresolved D. The CDR3 has 12 amino acids. Germline V lookup: CDR1 SQVTM, CDR2 ANQGSEA. V was clipped by 7 bases and J by 6 bases, with 12 bases between them. This CDR3 is CSARDQPGELFF. CDR3 DNA: TGCAGCGCTAGGGATCAGCCCGGGGAGCTGTTTTTT.